The 24 T cell receptor beta chains reported below all come from one sample, sequenced in a study of T cell changes during pregnancy in multiple sclerosis (dated by TCRdb to the late 2010s). The library was generated by the immunoSEQ multiplex PCR assay. TCRdb took over this immuneACCESS table, retaining in-frame rearrangements with V and J assigned. Such tables are incomplete; in checked studies, under half of the missing clones stem from an unresolved V gene, and the remainder is unexplained. In all, the sample holds about 40,000 clones, and roughly 92% of those were seen once. The ten largest clones add up to 0.7% to 1% of the sample. Sample: CD4+ T cells from peripheral blood mononuclear cells, taken before pregnancy. Source of these receptors: a female donor with multiple sclerosis, enrolled in a pregnancy study.

V and J are TRBV18 and TRBJ2-1; 7 bases are a match to TRBD1. The ends lost 4 bases at V and 6 bases at J; junction bases unmatched: 9. The CDR3 consists of 15 residues. Germline assignment: CDR1 KGHSH and CDR2 LQKENI. CDR3 nucleotides: TGTGCCAGCTCACATAAGCGAGACAGGGTCAATGAGCAGTTCTTC. Translating it yields CASSHKRDRVNEQFF.

In DNA, the CDR3 is TGCGCCAGCAGCTTACGGCCCATAGGGGAAGGCTACACCTTC. Translated, it gives CASSLRPIGEGYTF. The chain combines TRBV5-1 with TRBJ1-2, with D possibly TRBD1 on 5 matching bases. The length of the CDR3 is 14 residues. Germline values: CDR1 SGHRS, CDR2 YFSETQ. V was trimmed by 2 bases and J by 8 bases, leaving 16 bases between them.

This chain joins TRBV30 and TRBJ2-2; 10 bases map to TRBD2. Germline V lookup: CDR1 GTSNPN, CDR2 SVGIG (reference sequence). After removal of 8 bases from V and 7 bases from J, the junction contained 13 bases not matched to a gene. This CDR3 is 15 amino acids long. CDR3 sequence (DNA): TGTGCCCTACCGGGGCTAGCGGGAGAATTCGGGGAGCTGTTTTTT. It translates to CALPGLAGEFGELFF.

The chain recombines TRBV6-6 with TRBJ1-1, with TRBD1 matching over 8 bases. The CDR3 loop spans 15 amino acids. CDR1 MNHNY and CDR2 SVGAGI come from the germline V gene (reference sequence). J was trimmed by 5 bases and V by 5 bases; bases with no gene match: 10. This CDR3 reads CASSDLSGGNTEAFF. The DNA for the CDR3 is TGTGCCAGCAGTGACCTATCAGGGGGCAATACTGAAGCTTTCTTT.

This sequence joins TRBV18 and TRBJ1-1; tentative D call: TRBD1 (6 bases). This CDR3 contains 15 residues. V was trimmed by 1 base and J by 4 bases, leaving 13 bases between them. Germline V gene lookup returns CDR1 KGHSH and CDR2 LQKENI. In DNA form, the CDR3 reads TGTGCCAGCTCACCACTTGGGACAAGGGGCACTGAAGCTTTCTTT. Amino acids: CASSPLGTRGTEAFF.

The V call is TRBV28, the J call TRBJ2-7; D not resolved. Trimming left V 5 bases short and J 3 bases short, with 8 bases between. The CDR3 runs to 12 residues. Germline CDR1 is MDHEN and CDR2 is SYDVKM. CDR3 nucleotides: TGTGCCAGCAGTCAAGTTAGCTACGAGCAGTACTTC. This encodes CASSQVSYEQYF.

V gene TRBV30 combines with J gene TRBJ2-7; no clear D. The CDR3 is 14 amino acids. Germline CDR1 is GTSNPN and CDR2 is SVGIG (reference sequence). V gave up 1 base and J gave up 1 base, with 11 bases separating them. Here the CDR3 reads CAWSATHGSYEQYF. DNA for the CDR3: TGTGCCTGGAGTGCTACGCACGGGTCCTACGAGCAGTACTTC.

The chain links TRBV12-5 to TRBJ1-1, with 9 bases aligning to TRBD1. The CDR3 totals 14 residues. V shed 8 bases and J 2 bases; nucleotides not matched to a gene: 6. Germline lookup yields CDR1 LGHNT and CDR2 FRNRAP. CDR3 DNA: TGTGCTAGTCTTCGGGGACAGGGCAACACTGAAGCTTTCTTT. Translated: CASLRGQGNTEAFF.

The rearrangement joins TRBV4-2 to TRBJ2-3; possibly TRBD2 for D (6 bases). V was shortened by 0 bases and J by 1 base, with 11 bases between the two germline ends. The CDR3 runs 16 residues. The germline gives CDR1 LGHNA, CDR2 YNFKEQ. In nucleotides, the CDR3 is TGTGCCAGCAGCCAAGATAGAGCGGGCGGCACAGATACGCAGTATTTT. Translation gives CASSQDRAGGTDTQYF.

The chain is built from TRBV30 and TRBJ2-7; TRBD2 might be the D (6 bases). In germline, CDR1 is GTSNPN, CDR2 SVGIG (reference sequence). V dropped 2 bases and J dropped 9 bases, with 14 bases sitting between them. CDR3 size: 12 residues. CDR3 in DNA: TGTGCCTGGAGTAGAGGGACTCTGGGGCAGTACTTC. Its protein product is CAWSRGTLGQYF. The whole variable domain, filled in from reference TRBV30 and TRBJ2-7, reads SQTIHQWPATLVQPVGSPLSLECTVEGTSNPNLYWYRQAAGRGLQLLFYSVGIGQISSEVPQNLSASRPQDRQFILSSKKLLLSDSGFYLCAWSRGTLGQYFGPGTRLTVT.

Regarding this clone: At one of its ends the junction is not consistent with the germline gene, which may arise from a read error. The chain employs TRBV7-7 and TRBJ2-1; TRBD2 agrees at 9 bases. The CDR3 has 15 amino acids. Germline CDR1 is SSHAT and CDR2 is FNYEAQ (reference sequence). The CDR3 nucleotides read TGTGCTAGCAGCCCACGACTAGCGGTTCGCAATGAGCAGTTCTTC. It encodes CASSPRLAVRNEQFF.

The J gene is TRBJ2-1, the V gene TRBV27; 10 bases align to TRBD2. Germline V gene lookup returns CDR1 MNHEY and CDR2 SMNVEV (reference sequence). The CDR3 totals 17 residues. The J segment lost 9 bases and the V segment lost 6 bases, leaving 17 bases of the junction unmatched. The CDR3 loop reads CASSSPLLAGDYSEQFF. CDR3 DNA sequence: TGTGCCAGCAGCTCTCCCCTCCTAGCGGGGGACTATAGTGAGCAGTTCTTC.

As DNA, the CDR3 is TGCGCCAGCAGCCCCCGGACAGGGGGCGTCGGGGACACTGAAGCTTTCTTT. The encoded protein is CASSPRTGGVGDTEAFF. This sequence joins TRBV5-1 and TRBJ1-1; 11 nucleotides line up with TRBD1. The CDR3 is 17 residues long. Germline assignment: CDR1 SGHRS and CDR2 YFSETQ. Germline trimming cut 4 bases from V and 3 bases from J; bases unmatched to any gene: 11.

The rearrangement uses TRBV6-6 and TRBJ1-5; TRBD1 agrees at 7 bases. The germline gives CDR1 MNHNY, CDR2 SVGAGI (reference sequence). V shed 7 bases, J shed 4 bases, and the junction held 10 bases outside the gene matches. The CDR3 covers 15 residues. The CDR3 sequence is CASTSPGQINQPQHF. The CDR3 bases are TGTGCCAGCACCTCGCCGGGACAGATAAATCAGCCCCAGCATTTT.

V and J are TRBV5-1 and TRBJ2-2, with D possibly being TRBD1 (6 bases). The CDR3 is 15 residues long. Per the germline V gene, CDR1 is SGHRS and CDR2 is YFSETQ. V lost 6 bases, J lost 1 base, and 13 bases lay in between. This CDR3 is CASTDGTRNTGELFF. The CDR3 DNA is TGCGCCAGCACCGACGGGACACGGAACACCGGGGAGCTGTTTTTT.

The V gene is TRBV9, the J gene TRBJ2-1; 14 bases are a match to TRBD2. This CDR3 region has 16 residues. The V gene end was trimmed by 4 bases and the J gene end by 5 bases; junction bases not matched to a gene: 5. In germline, CDR1 is SGDLS, CDR2 YYNGEE. CDR3 sequence: CASSPWTSGRNNEQFF. CDR3 nucleotides: TGTGCCAGCAGCCCATGGACTAGCGGGAGGAACAATGAGCAGTTCTTC.

This chain links TRBV2 with TRBJ1-1, with 10 nucleotides matching TRBD1. Trimming took 6 bases from V and 4 from J; bases not matched to a gene: 14. The CDR3 covers 17 residues. Germline CDR1 and CDR2: SNHLY and FYNNEI. CDR3 amino acids: CASRYGTGAHRVTEAFF. As DNA, the CDR3 is TGTGCCAGCAGATACGGGACAGGGGCCCATCGGGTCACTGAAGCTTTCTTT.

The chain joins TRBV7-9 to TRBJ2-5; 9 bases agree with TRBD1. The germline V gene has CDR1 SEHNR and CDR2 FQNEAQ (reference sequence). This CDR3 spans 14 amino acids. The trim removed 5 bases at V and 4 bases at J, leaving 5 bases unmatched. Here the CDR3 DNA reads TGTGCCAGCAGCCCACAGGGGGCGGGAGAGACCCAGTACTTC. The encoded protein is CASSPQGAGETQYF. Full variable domain (remainder filled in from reference TRBV7-9 and TRBJ2-5): DTGVSQNPRHKITKRGQNVTFRCDPISEHNRLYWYRQTLGQGPEFLTYFQNEAQLEKSRLLSDRFSAERPKGSFSTLEIQRTEQGDSAMYLCASSPQGAGETQYFGPGTRLLVL.

The genes are TRBV28 and TRBJ1-2; 7 bases are a match to TRBD1. The CDR3 has 15 amino acids. CDR1 and CDR2 (germline): MDHEN, SYDVKM. V shed 3 bases and J 4 bases; nucleotides not matched to a gene: 8. Written as DNA, the CDR3 is TGTGCCAGCAGTTTTTCGGACAGGCAGTCCTATGGCTACACCTTC. This translates into CASSFSDRQSYGYTF.

V and J are TRBV19 and TRBJ2-6; D remains ambiguous. In germline, CDR1 is LNHDA, CDR2 SQIVND (reference sequence). V lost 1 base to trimming and J lost 0 bases, with 7 bases between them. This CDR3 comprises 16 residues. Here the CDR3 reads CASSIGGASGANVLTF. The CDR3 DNA reads as TGTGCCAGTAGTATAGGAGGCGCCTCTGGGGCCAACGTCCTGACTTTC.

This clone showed up just a few times. The V call is TRBV27, the J call TRBJ1-2; D is ambiguous. CDR1 is MNHEY, CDR2 SMNVEV, per germline (reference sequence). V lost 3 bases and J lost 1, with 6 bases in between. This CDR3 has 13 amino acids. The CDR3 loop is CASSFEGNYGYTF. CDR3 sequence (DNA): TGTGCCAGCAGTTTCGAGGGTAACTATGGCTACACCTTC.

The V and J genes are TRBV5-4 and TRBJ1-2; weak D call: TRBD1 (6 bases). Germline V gives CDR1 SGHNT, CDR2 YYREEE (reference sequence). The CDR3 has 14 amino acids. V lost 4 bases and J lost 4, with 14 bases in between. CDR3 sequence: CASSLAGQIYGYTF. CDR3 in DNA: TGTGCCAGCAGCCTGGCCGGACAGATCTATGGCTACACCTTC.

The CDR3 here is CAWRQGHSTDTQYF. CDR3 DNA: TGTGCCTGGAGACAGGGGCACAGCACAGATACGCAGTATTTT. This rearrangement joins TRBV30 to TRBJ2-3, with 7 bases that match TRBD1. CDR1 and CDR2 (germline): GTSNPN, SVGIG (reference sequence). The V and J ends lost 3 bases and 0 bases, in that order; junction bases with no gene match: 3. The CDR3 is 14 amino acids.

This chain links TRBV27 with TRBJ2-1, with 8 bases fitting TRBD1. CDR3 size: 13 residues. Trimming at V came to 3 bases and at J to 12 bases, leaving 7 bases not matched to a gene. Germline assignment: CDR1 MNHEY and CDR2 SMNVEV (reference sequence). For the CDR3, the DNA is TGTGCCAGCAGTTTTCCGGGAACAGGGGGGCAGTTCTTC. Its translation is CASSFPGTGGQFF.